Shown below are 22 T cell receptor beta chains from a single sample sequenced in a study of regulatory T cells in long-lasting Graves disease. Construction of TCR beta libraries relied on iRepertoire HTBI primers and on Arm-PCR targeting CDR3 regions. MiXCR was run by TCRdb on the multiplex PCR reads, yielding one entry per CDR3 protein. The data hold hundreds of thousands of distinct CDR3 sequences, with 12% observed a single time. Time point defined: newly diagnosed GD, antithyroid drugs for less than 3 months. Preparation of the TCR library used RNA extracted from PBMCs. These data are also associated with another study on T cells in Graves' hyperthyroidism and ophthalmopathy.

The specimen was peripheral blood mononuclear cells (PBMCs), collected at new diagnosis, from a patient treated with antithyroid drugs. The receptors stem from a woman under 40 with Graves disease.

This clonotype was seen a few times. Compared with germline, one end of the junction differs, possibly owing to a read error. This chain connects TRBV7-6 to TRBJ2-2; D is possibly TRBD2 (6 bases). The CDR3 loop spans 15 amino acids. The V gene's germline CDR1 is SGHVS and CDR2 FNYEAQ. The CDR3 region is CASSLVFGVPGGLFF. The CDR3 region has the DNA TGTGCCAGCAGCTTGGTCTTTGGTGTCCCCGGGGGGCTGTTTTTT.

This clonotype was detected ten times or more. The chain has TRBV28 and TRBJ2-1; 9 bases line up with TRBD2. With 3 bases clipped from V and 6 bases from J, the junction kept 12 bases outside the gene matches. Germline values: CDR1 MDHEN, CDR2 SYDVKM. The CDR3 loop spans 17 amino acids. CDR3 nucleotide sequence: TGTGCCAGCAGTTTCCCCACTGATAGCGGGAGAGGCAATGAGCAGTTCTTC. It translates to CASSFPTDSGRGNEQFF. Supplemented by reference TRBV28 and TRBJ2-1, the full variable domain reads DVKVTQSSRYLVKRTGEKVFLECVQDMDHENMFWYRQDPGLGLRLIYFSYDVKMKEKGDIPEGYSVSREKKERFSLILESASTNQTSMYLCASSFPTDSGRGNEQFFGPGTRLTVL.

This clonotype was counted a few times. The CDR3 loop is CASSLSTIGANVLTF. The CDR3 DNA is TGTGCCAGCAGTTTGTCGACAATCGGGGCCAACGTCCTGACTTTC. J is TRBJ2-6 and V is TRBV27, with D unresolved. The CDR3 is 15 residues long. CDR1 is MNHEY, CDR2 SMNVEV, per germline (reference sequence). V was trimmed by 3 bases and J by 4 bases, leaving 10 bases between them.

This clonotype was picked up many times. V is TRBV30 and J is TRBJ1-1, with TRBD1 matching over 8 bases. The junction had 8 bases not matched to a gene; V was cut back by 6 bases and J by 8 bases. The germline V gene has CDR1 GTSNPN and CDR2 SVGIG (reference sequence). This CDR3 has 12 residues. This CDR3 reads CACFPRTGEAFF. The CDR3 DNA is TGTGCCTGTTTTCCAAGGACAGGGGAAGCTTTCTTT.

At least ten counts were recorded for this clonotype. For the CDR3, the DNA is TGTGCCAGCAGTTTAGGAGGGACCCTAGCCAAAAACATTCAGTACTTC. This translates into CASSLGGTLAKNIQYF. The rearrangement links TRBV12-3 or TRBV12-4 to TRBJ2-4; D possibly matches TRBD1 or TRBD2 (5 bases each). Trimming removed 1 base from V and 0 bases from J, with 10 bases in between. The CDR3 has 16 residues.

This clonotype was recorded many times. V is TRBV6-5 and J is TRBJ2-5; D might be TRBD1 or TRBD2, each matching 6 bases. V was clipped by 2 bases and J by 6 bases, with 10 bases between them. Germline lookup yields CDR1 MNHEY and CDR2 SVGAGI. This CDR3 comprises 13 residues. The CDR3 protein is CASSYAGGQTQYF. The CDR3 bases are TGTGCCAGCAGTTACGCCGGGGGCCAGACCCAGTACTTC.

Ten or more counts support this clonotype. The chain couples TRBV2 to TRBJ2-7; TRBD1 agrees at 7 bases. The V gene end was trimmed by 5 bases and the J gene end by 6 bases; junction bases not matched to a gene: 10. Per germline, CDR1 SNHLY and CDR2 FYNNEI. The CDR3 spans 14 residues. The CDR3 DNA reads TGTGCCAGCAGTTCCGGGACAGACCTCTCCGAGCAGTACTTC. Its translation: CASSSGTDLSEQYF.

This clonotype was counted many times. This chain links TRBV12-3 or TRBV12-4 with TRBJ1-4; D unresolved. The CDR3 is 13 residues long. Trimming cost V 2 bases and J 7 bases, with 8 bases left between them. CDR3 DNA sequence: TGTGCCAGCAGTTTAAGCGACGTTGAAAAACTGTTTTTT. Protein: CASSLSDVEKLFF.

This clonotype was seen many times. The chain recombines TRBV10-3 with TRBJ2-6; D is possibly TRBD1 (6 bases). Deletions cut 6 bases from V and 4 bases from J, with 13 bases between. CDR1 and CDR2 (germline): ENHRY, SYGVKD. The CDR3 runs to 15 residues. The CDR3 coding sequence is TGTGCCATCAGACCAGGGGTGAGAGGGGCCAACGTCCTGACTTTC. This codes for CAIRPGVRGANVLTF.

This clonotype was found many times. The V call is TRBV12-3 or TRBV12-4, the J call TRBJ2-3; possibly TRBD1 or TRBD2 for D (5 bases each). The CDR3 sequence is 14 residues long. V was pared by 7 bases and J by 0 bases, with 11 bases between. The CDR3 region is CASKPGPSTDTQYF. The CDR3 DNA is TGTGCCAGCAAACCGGGACCCAGCACAGATACGCAGTATTTT.

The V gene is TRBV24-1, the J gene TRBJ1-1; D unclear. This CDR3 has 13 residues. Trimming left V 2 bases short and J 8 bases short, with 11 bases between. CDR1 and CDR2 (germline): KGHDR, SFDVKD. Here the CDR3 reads CATSDSRQSEAFF. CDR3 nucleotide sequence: TGTGCCACCAGTGATTCGCGGCAGTCAGAAGCTTTCTTT.

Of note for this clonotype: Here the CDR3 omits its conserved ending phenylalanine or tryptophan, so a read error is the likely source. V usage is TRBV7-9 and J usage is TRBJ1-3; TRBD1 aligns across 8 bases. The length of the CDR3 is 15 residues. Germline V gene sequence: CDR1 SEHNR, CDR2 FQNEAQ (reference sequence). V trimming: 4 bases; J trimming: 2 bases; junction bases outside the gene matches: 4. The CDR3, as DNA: TGTGCCAGCAGCTCCTCGACAGGGGCTGGAAACACCATATATCTT. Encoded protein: CASSSSTGAGNTIYL.

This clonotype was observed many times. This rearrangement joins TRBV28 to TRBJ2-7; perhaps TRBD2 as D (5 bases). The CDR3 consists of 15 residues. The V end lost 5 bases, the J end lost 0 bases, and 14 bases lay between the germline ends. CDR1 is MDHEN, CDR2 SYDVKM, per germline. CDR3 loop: CASSRRTGSSYEQYF. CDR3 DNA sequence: TGTGCCAGCAGTCGTCGGACTGGCAGCTCCTACGAGCAGTACTTC.

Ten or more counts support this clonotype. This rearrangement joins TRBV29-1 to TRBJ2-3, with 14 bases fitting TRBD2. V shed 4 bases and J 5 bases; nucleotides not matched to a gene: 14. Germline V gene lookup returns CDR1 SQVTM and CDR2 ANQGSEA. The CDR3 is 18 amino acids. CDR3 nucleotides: TGCAGCGTTGCAGCGATTGGACTAGCGGGAGGTGGTGAAGATACGCAGTATTTT. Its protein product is CSVAAIGLAGGGEDTQYF.

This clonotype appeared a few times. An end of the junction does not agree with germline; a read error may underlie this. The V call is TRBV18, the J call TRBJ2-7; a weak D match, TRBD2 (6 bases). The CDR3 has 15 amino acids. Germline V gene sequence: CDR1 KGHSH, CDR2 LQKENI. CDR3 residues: CANSPVGGNGLEQYF. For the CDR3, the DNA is TGTGCCAACTCACCAGTCGGAGGGAACGGTCTCGAGCAGTACTTC. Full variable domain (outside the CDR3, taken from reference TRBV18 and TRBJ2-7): NAGVMQNPRHLVRRRGQEARLRCSPMKGHSHVYWYRQLPEEGLKFMVYLQKENIIDESGMPKERFSAEFPKEGPSILRIQQVVRGDSAAYFCANSPVGGNGLEQYFGPGTRLTVT.

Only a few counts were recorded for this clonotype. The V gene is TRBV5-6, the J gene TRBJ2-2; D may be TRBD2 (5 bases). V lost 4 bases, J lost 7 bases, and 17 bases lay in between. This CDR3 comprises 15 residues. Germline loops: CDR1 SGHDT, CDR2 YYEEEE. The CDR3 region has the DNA TGTGCCAGCAGCCCCGGACCGGGGTTTGGCGGGGAGCTGTTTTTT. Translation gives CASSPGPGFGGELFF.

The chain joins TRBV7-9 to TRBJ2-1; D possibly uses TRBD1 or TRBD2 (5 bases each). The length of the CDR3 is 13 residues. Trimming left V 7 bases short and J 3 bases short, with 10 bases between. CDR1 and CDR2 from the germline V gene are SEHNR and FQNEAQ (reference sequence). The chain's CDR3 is CASTQGVYNEQFF. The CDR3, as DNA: TGTGCCAGCACCCAGGGAGTCTACAATGAGCAGTTCTTC.

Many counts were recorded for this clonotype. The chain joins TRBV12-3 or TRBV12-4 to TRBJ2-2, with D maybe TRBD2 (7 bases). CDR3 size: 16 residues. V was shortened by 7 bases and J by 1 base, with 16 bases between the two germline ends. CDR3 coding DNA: TGTGCCAGCAACCTACGGGGGGCGCGGAACACCGGGGAGCTGTTTTTT. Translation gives CASNLRGARNTGELFF.

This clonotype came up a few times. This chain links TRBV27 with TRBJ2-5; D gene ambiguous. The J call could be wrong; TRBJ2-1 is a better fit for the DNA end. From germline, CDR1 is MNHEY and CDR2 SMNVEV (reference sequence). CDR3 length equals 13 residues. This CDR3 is CASSLRLHNEQFF. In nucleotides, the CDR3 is TGTGCCAGCAGTTTACGTCTACACAATGAGCAGTTCTTC.

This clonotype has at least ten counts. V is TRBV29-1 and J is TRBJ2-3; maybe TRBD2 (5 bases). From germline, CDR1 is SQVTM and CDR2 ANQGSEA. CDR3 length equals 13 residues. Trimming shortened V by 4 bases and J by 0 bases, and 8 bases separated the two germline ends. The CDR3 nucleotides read TGCAGCGTTGGAGGGCGAAGCACAGATACGCAGTATTTT. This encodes CSVGGRSTDTQYF.

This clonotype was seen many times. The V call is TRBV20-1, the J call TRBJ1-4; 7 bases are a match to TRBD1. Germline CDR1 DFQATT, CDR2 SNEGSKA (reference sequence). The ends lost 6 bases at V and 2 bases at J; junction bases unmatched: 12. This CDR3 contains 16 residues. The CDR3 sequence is CSAMTGFASTNEKLFF. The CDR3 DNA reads TGCAGTGCCATGACAGGGTTCGCTTCGACTAATGAAAAACTGTTTTTT.

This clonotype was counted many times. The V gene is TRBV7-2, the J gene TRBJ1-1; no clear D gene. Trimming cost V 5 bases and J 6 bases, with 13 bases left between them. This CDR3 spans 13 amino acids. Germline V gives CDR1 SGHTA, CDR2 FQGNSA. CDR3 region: CASSRTGRSEAFF. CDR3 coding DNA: TGTGCCAGCAGCCGAACGGGCCGGTCTGAAGCTTTCTTT.